This T cell receptor (beta chain) stems from a study of T and B cells in COVID-19 patients. Study-wide results and limits: There were approximately 2,500 TCR clusters exclusive to the recovered cohort, around 32 with low generation probability. At recovery TRB diversity and richness exceeded healthy donors, after highly clonal active COVID-19 repertoires. Patients with COVID-19 reportedly showed strongly skewed T cell receptor beta variable and joining gene usage. Few blood samples existed from mildly ill patients during symptoms or early in severe cases.

TRB was amplified from around 250-500 ng of blood genomic DNA. Germline V CDR1 and CDR2: SGHTA, FQGNSA. V dropped 0 bases and J dropped 3 bases, with 5 bases sitting between them. CDR3 length: 13 amino acids. Concerning this clonotype itself: Antigen: not known.

TRB rearrangements were amplified by multiplex PCR with BIOMED2 TRB-A/B primers. One entry per CDR3 protein results from TCRdb running MiXCR on the multiplex PCR reads. The data hold about 11,000 distinct CDR3 sequences, with approximately 35% observed a single time. The clonotype originates from a human donor with active COVID-19. The chain has TRBV7-2 and TRBJ1-2; D gene ambiguous. The sequenced material came from blood. CDR3 in amino acids: CASSLARDYGYTF. In DNA, the CDR3 is TGTGCCAGCAGCTTAGCACGGGACTATGGCTACACCTTC.